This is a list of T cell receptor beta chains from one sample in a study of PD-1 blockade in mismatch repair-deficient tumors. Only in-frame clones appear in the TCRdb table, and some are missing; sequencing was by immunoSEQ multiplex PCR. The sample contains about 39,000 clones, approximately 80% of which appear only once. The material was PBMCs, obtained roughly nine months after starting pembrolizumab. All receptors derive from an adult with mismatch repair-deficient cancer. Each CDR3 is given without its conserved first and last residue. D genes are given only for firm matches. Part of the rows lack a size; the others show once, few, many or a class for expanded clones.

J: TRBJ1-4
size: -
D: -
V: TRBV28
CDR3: ASSLLGTATNEKLF

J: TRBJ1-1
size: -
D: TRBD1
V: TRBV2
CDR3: ATKTRQGREAF

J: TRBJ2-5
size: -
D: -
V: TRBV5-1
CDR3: ASSLLAVKETQY

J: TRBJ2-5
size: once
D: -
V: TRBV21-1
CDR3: ASSKAGLGQETQY

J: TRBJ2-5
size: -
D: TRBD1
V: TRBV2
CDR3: ASRAGTAYQETQY

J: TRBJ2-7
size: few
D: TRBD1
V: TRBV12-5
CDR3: ASGLVRDRGRSQSGEQY

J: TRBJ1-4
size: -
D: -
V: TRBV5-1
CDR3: ASSLDSSNEKLF

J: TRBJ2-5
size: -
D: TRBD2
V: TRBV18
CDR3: ASSPSSGHSYQETQY

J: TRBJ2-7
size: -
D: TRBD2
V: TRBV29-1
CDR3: SVQGGSSYEQY

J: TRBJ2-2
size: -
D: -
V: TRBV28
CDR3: ASRVATGELF

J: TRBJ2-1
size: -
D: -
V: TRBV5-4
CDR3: ASSSGGGGYNEQF

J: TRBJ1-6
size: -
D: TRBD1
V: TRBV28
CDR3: ASRYGTVDSPLH

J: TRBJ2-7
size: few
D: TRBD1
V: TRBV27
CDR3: ASSLDRGGYEQY

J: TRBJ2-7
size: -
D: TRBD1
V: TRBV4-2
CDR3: ASSQAAGGTYEQY

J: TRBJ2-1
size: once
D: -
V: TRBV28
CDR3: ASRPLAAARSYNEQF

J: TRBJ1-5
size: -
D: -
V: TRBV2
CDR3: ASATVGRNQPQH

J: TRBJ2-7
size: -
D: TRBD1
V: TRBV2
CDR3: ASRDRGYEQY

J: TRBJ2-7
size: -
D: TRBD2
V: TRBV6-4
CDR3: ANRPGWREGLSEQY

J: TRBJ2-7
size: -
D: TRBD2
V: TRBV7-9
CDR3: ASSFLAGALKPYEQY

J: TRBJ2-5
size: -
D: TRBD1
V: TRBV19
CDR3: ASSSQGQGMRTQY

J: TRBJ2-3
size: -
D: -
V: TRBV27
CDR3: ASSFLELSGNTDTQY

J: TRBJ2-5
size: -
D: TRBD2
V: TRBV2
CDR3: ASRKGGSITETQY

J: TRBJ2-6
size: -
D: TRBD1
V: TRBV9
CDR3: ASSVTGGSYSSGANVLT

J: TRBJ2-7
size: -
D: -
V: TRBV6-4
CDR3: ASLRATAPSYEQY

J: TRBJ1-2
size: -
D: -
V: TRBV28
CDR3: ASMSPNYGYT

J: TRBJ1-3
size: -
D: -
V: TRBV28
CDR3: ASSARVDTIY

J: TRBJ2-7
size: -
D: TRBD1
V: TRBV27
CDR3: ASKGTEYEQY

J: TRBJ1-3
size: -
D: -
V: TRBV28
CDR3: ASSIRQALSGNTIY

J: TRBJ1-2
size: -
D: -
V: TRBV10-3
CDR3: AISESPDTNYGYT

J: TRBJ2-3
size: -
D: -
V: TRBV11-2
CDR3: ASSPRRFPTSTDTQY

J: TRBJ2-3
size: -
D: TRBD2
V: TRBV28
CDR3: ASSLLDQREDTDTQY